Included here is one TCR beta chain sequence, with context. The clone's antigen remains unknown. The cohort comprised 670 or so healthy bone marrow donors. Cohort members were all nominally healthy when sampled, although unrecorded immune exposures were likely present. The donor was CMV seronegative and belonged to the group of approximately 320 seronegative cohort members. Each donor provided a peripheral blood sample, and peripheral blood mononuclear cells were used for TCR beta sequencing. The Qiagen DNeasy Blood Extraction Kit was used to extract genomic DNA from the blood cell samples. The sample comes from a study of cytomegalovirus exposure and HLA in healthy donors (dated by TCRdb to about 2017). Broadly, across the study: In an earlier analysis of under 600 of the donors, around 300 Gb of sequence data and 90 million to 120 million unique TCR beta sequences from approximately 180 million T cells were reported. An early release that covered around 590 HLA-typed donors contained approximately 320 gigabases of sequencing data and 85 million to 100 million unique TCR sequences. Of the 398 genotyped donors, approximately 83% fell in the genetic ancestry cluster associated with self-reported Caucasian donors. The study aimed to test whether signatures of past pathogen exposure could be identified by cataloging public T cell receptors. Using immunosequencing, the study profiled T cell repertoires from about 610 subjects and related those repertoires to cytomegalovirus serostatus. Along with the approximately 650-subject first cohort, a separate validation cohort of roughly 110 different subjects was used. To predict cytomegalovirus infection status, the study combined high-throughput TCR immunosequencing, statistical association of individual TCRs with disease status, and machine learning. In a later analysis, previously published TCR beta repertoires from fewer than 750 donors were re-analyzed and high-resolution HLA genotyping was added so that TCR occurrence patterns could be studied. Rather than using new phenotypic data, the later analysis identified candidate immune exposures from TCR beta sequences and from how often those sequences occurred across donors. An earlier analysis of some 500 of the donors used high-throughput TCR beta sequencing to judge whether each TCR beta V gene segment behaved as functional or pseudogenic. Alongside the repertoire data, information on donor age, sex, ethnicity and CMV serostatus was compiled. A later genetic analysis took genome-wide SNP genotypes for about 55% of the roughly 700 donors and used that subset as a discovery cohort. All discovery cohort repertoires had been generated on a single sequencing platform. Both class I and class II loci were covered by HLA typing, at four-digit resolution. Typing coverage differed by locus: A, B, C, DRB1 and DQB1 were typed in about 620-640 donors, DQA1 in about 500, DPA1 in 600 to 610, and DPB1 in around 440. About 5 DR-DQ haplotypes were handled as single units for association and clustering, since linkage in the cohort was strong. Across under 500 genotyped donors of the cohort, an average of roughly 200,000 unique TCR beta nucleotide sequences per donor were sequenced, and 15% to 20% of those sequences were non-productive.

Points the paper makes about the study in general: Several of the top co-occurrence clusters appeared to be linked to parvovirus B19, influenza, CMV and Epstein-Barr virus, according to a later analysis. In a later analysis, the rate of TCR association differed among HLA loci, with DRB1 alleles having the most associated TCRs and HLA-C alleles having the fewest. A later genetic analysis associated a missense DCLRE1C variant with V-gene and J-gene trimming of TCR beta chains, and an independent cohort replicated the association. Some IMGT-functional V segments, including TRBV6-2 and TRBV6-3, could not be distinguished by the 87-base-pair reads and were therefore excluded. CMV serostatus was the only immune exposure information available for the cohort. Across donors, most TCR sequences were observed very rarely, whereas some public TCRs were present in many individuals. This cohort had only TCR beta chains sequenced, and the lack of alpha or paired-chain data limited which features could be detected. Compared with equally common non-associated chains, HLA-associated TCR beta chains in a later analysis were more clonally expanded and had lower generation probabilities. A later analysis associated around 16,000 TCR beta sequences with specific HLA alleles at a false discovery rate of 0.05. In vitro tests confirmed that a few of the cytomegalovirus-associated TCR beta chains recognize cytomegalovirus antigens. According to the authors, the approach could potentially be generalized to other disease states and immunological phenotypes. The study listed 150 to 200 TCR beta chains as associated with cytomegalovirus. Presence/absence analyses assumed roughly uniform sequencing depth across donors, an assumption that may not hold. A later analysis found that most CMV-associated TCR beta chains appeared HLA-restricted, with HLA associations seemingly driven largely by CMV exposure. According to a later genetic analysis, donors in an Asian-associated ancestry cluster had fewer N-insertions in productive TCRs than the roughly 660-donor mean. Linkage disequilibrium might explain the correlated functional status among segregating V segments, but an unknown experimental factor could not be ruled out. A cluster of highly shared sequence variants was judged likely to be a technical artifact of the sequencing pipeline. Because counts were too low, fewer than 20 rarely observed V segments, including chromosome 9 orphons, were excluded from the earlier analysis of some 590 of the donors. In an earlier analysis of approximately 590 of the donors, most TCR beta V segments were observed in productive rearrangements about 87% or about 30% of the time, broadly matching IMGT annotations. Strong co-occurrence of HLA alleles, especially DR and DQ, made assigning TCR associations to individual alleles difficult. A further reported finding was that TCR beta sequences accurately predicted the HLA-A and HLA-B alleles for most subjects in the first cohort. The classifier was reported to diagnose cytomegalovirus status with high specificity and sensitivity in both the original cohort and the validation cohort. Because HLA typing was unavailable for some donors at each locus, only the typed subset was used in association tests.

The library was obtained by the immunoSEQ multiplex PCR assay. A mixture of 60 forward primers for TCR Vbeta segments and 13 reverse primers for TCR Jbeta segments was used in the multiplex PCR. The CDR3 region of rearranged TCR beta genes was amplified from genomic DNA with a multiplex PCR assay. The Illumina HiSeq System was used to sequence the amplified TCR beta libraries as 87-base-pair reads. Turning to the authors' computational methods: Across the 600 to 700 repertoires, a later analysis counted approximately 75 million unique TCR beta chains, 9.5 million to 12 million of which were shared by at least two donors. To remove PCR and sequencing errors, raw reads were error-corrected and collapsed into unique sequences using a nearest-neighbor algorithm that merged closely related sequences. V, D and J gene segments were assigned by aligning CDR3 sequences to IMGT reference sequences. For a sequence to be retained, at least a six-nucleotide match to both a V gene segment and a J gene segment was required. A rearrangement counted as productive if the CDR3 had no stop codons and remained in frame with V and J, and every other rearrangement counted as non-productive. CDR3 was defined according to IMGT convention as the region running from the second conserved V-encoded cysteine to the conserved J-encoded phenylalanine. Sequences without an unambiguous match to a single V gene segment were excluded from the earlier analysis of approximately 560 of the donors. In an earlier analysis of 587 of the donors, V segments were called functional above 56.7% productive rearrangements and were called segregating when the between-donor standard deviation exceeded 5%. To diagnose cytomegalovirus status from the catalog of TCR beta chain sequences, a statistical classification framework was built. In a later analysis, V and J genes were assigned by comparing TCR nucleotide sequences against IMGT/GENE-DB human TR gene sequences. A later analysis assigned CDR3 sequences and most-parsimonious VDJ recombination scenarios with the TCRdist pipeline. In a later analysis, each TCR beta chain was defined by its CDR3 amino acid sequence together with its V-gene family, and reads without a unique V-gene family were excluded. To address suspected cross-contamination and a sequencing artifact, a later analysis removed under 600 highly shared, low-generation-probability nucleotide sequences. In a later analysis, a clonal expansion index for each public chain was calculated from normalized within-repertoire ranks of inferred template counts. In a later analysis, generation probabilities were computed with a VDJ recombination model fitted to out-of-frame rearrangements, and the resulting probabilities were checked against IGoR. In a later analysis, TCR-TCR, TCR-HLA and TCR-CMV co-occurrence was scored with hypergeometric tests, and a repertoire-size bias correction was applied to TCR pairs. False discovery rates were estimated in a later analysis by permuting HLA or CMV assignments 20 times. In a later analysis, co-occurring TCRs were grouped using DBSCAN, with TCRdist sequence similarity added in when clustering inside HLA-allele-positive subsets. For co-occurrence clustering, repertoires with fewer than 30,000 or more than 120,000 public chains were excluded, along with 5 or 6 repertoires with anomalous nucleotide sharing. This is the immuneACCESS table as TCRdb keeps it, with only in-frame sequences that have V and J called. A part of the clones is gone; compared with another copy, unresolved V genes explain less than half, and the rest is unexplained. Clone size and the V and J calls come from that table; the DNA yielded D and trimming. The sample's own table lists approximately 120,000 clones. The ten largest clones add up to 2% of the sample.

CDR3 length: 17 amino acids, cysteine to phenylalanine. The retained sequence is limited to the CDR3, 51 bases, with the frame set at the first base. At the junction V is shortened by 6 bases and J by 7 bases; bases outside the gene matches: 20. As encoded in the germline V gene, CDR1 is MDHEN while CDR2 is SYDVKM. The receptor comes from a woman aged 60-75 years in good health and CMV-seronegative. Recombination linked TRBV28 to TRBJ1-2; 7 bases in the junction line up with TRBD1. Sequencing was carried out using PBMCs. Read as DNA, the sequence is TGTGCCAGCAGGGGTGAGGGGGCGGAGGTCATTCTGTCTGGCTACACCTTC. Its amino acids are CASRGEGAEVILSGYTF.